These 8 T cell receptor beta chains were sequenced from one sample in a study of cytomegalovirus exposure and HLA in healthy donors. 60 Vbeta and 13 Jbeta primers were used in PCR. Profiled with immunoSEQ multiplex PCR; TCRdb holds only in-frame clones, not every one. The sample holds tens of thousands of clones, 67% seen once. Sequencing used PBMCs. All receptors come from a woman aged 50 to 65 in good health and CMV-seropositive.

The genes are TRBV12-2 and TRBJ2-5; TRBD1, the table's D call, was not compared with the DNA. TRBV12-2 is classified as a pseudogene. This CDR3 has 14 amino acids. CDR3 sequence reads: CASRLVQGQETQYF. The DNA of the CDR3 is TGTGCAAGTCGCTTAGTTCAGGGTCAAGAGACCCAGTACTTC.

The CDR3 region has the DNA TGTGCCAGCAGCGTAACCGGGACAGGGGGAGCTGGAAACACCATATATTTT. It yields the protein CASSVTGTGGAGNTIYF. The chain is built from TRBV9 and TRBJ1-3; 11 bases line up with TRBD1. The CDR3 is made up of 17 amino acids. Germline CDR1 SGDLS, CDR2 YYNGEE. The trim removed 1 base at V and 2 bases at J, leaving 5 bases unmatched.

The chain employs TRBV7-7 and TRBJ2-1; D remains unclear. Germline CDR1 reads SSHAT; CDR2 reads FNYEAQ (reference sequence). V shed 11 bases and J shed 8 bases, with 10 bases lying between them. This CDR3 is built from 10 residues. CDR3 nucleotides: TGTGCCCCCCGGAGAGATGAGCAGTTCTTC. Translated: CAPRRDEQFF.

This clone turned up a few times. The genes are TRBV6-4 and TRBJ2-7; 7 positions agree with TRBD2. The CDR3 length is 18 residues. V shed 4 bases, J shed 3 bases, and the junction held 18 bases outside the gene matches. Germline assignment: CDR1 MRHNA and CDR2 SNTAGT. The CDR3 is CASSGGPTSGESYYEQYV. The CDR3 DNA reads TGTGCCAGCAGTGGGGGCCCAACGAGCGGGGAATCTTACTACGAGCAGTACGTC.

This sequence joins TRBV9 and TRBJ2-1; TRBD2 matches at 7 bases. This CDR3 region has 15 residues. Trimming cost V 0 bases and J 5 bases; bases outside gene matches: 5. Germline CDR1 reads SGDLS; CDR2 reads YYNGEE. Written as DNA, the CDR3 is TGTGCCAGCAGCGTAGTACCTAGCGGCAACAATGAGCAGTTCTTC. Protein sequence: CASSVVPSGNNEQFF.

V is TRBV2 and J is TRBJ2-4, with D possibly being TRBD1 (6 bases). This CDR3 region has 16 residues. Germline loops: CDR1 SNHLY, CDR2 FYNNEI. Deletions cut 3 bases from V and 10 bases from J, with 22 bases between. As DNA, the CDR3 is TGTGCCAGCAGTGATCCGACGTTCCTAGGGGGATGGATTCAGTACTTC. It is translated as CASSDPTFLGGWIQYF.

The rearrangement joins TRBV27 to TRBJ2-1; unclear D gene. The CDR3 totals 13 residues. V lost 0 bases, J lost 7 bases, and 7 bases lay in between. Looked up from germline, CDR1 is MNHEY and CDR2 is SMNVEV (reference sequence). This CDR3 is CASSLSTRNEQFF. CDR3 sequence (DNA): TGTGCCAGCAGTTTATCGACAAGAAATGAGCAGTTCTTC.

The CDR3 here is CASSLYPGQSNSPLHF. CDR3 DNA sequence: TGTGCCAGCAGCCTTTACCCGGGACAGAGCAATTCACCCCTCCACTTT. This rearrangement joins TRBV11-1 to TRBJ1-6; 7 bases agree with TRBD1. Unmatched junction bases numbered 11, after V lost 5 bases and J lost 7 bases. The CDR3 is 16 residues long. Germline V gene data show CDR1 as SGHAT and CDR2 as FQDESV (reference sequence).